Below are 17 T cell receptor beta chains sequenced from a single sample in a study of blood T cell repertoires in COVID-19. The repertoire was sequenced with immunoSEQ multiplex PCR; TCRdb's copy has only in-frame clones and lacks some. The sample lists roughly 400,000 clones; around 90% were seen once. The specimen sequenced was PBMCs or T cells enriched from blood (not recorded which). Source of these receptors: a woman in her thirties or forties with acute COVID-19.

V gene TRBV27 combines with J gene TRBJ1-1; weak D call: TRBD1 (5 bases). This CDR3 contains 15 residues. The germline V and J ends were trimmed by 4 bases and 1 base, with 13 bases remaining between them. CDR1 MNHEY and CDR2 SMNVEV come from the germline V gene (reference sequence). The CDR3 here is CASSSYPGQNTEAFF. The CDR3 region has the DNA TGTGCCAGCAGTTCGTATCCAGGGCAGAACACTGAAGCTTTCTTT.

The chain uses TRBV27 and TRBJ1-5; D gene unclear. The CDR3 is 14 residues long. Looked up from germline, CDR1 is MNHEY and CDR2 is SMNVEV (reference sequence). V was shortened by 3 bases and J by 1 base, with 7 bases between the two germline ends. The CDR3 region is CASSFSRSNQPQHF. The CDR3 coding sequence is TGTGCCAGCAGTTTCTCCAGGAGCAATCAGCCCCAGCATTTT.

The genes are TRBV25-1 and TRBJ1-6, with a weak D call TRBD1 (6 bases). The CDR3 covers 17 residues. Looked up from germline, CDR1 is MGHDK and CDR2 is SYGVNS. V lost 7 bases and J 0 bases, leaving 16 bases between the germline ends. Written as DNA, the CDR3 is TGTGCCAGCAAAGGGACAATGCCTGGCTCCTATAATTCACCCCTCCACTTT. This translates into CASKGTMPGSYNSPLHF.

Worth noting for this clone: Distinct nucleotide sequences in the sample also encode this CDR3. The chain has TRBV5-1 and TRBJ2-1; D is possibly TRBD2 (6 bases). This CDR3 is built from 12 residues. Germline V gene sequence: CDR1 SGHRS, CDR2 YFSETQ. Trimming took off 3 bases at V and 7 bases at J, with 8 bases between the two ends. In DNA form, the CDR3 reads TGCGCCAGCAGCTCACGGGGGAATGAGCAGTTCTTC. It specifies CASSSRGNEQFF.

This chain links TRBV19 with TRBJ2-5; weak D call: TRBD1 (6 bases). Germline values: CDR1 LNHDA, CDR2 SQIVND (reference sequence). The CDR3 runs to 15 residues. V was trimmed by 5 bases and J by 2 bases, leaving 15 bases between them. This CDR3 reads CASSSPGHTQETQYF. DNA of the CDR3: TGTGCCAGTAGTTCACCGGGACATACTCAAGAGACCCAGTACTTC.

This clone was seen a single time. The chain carries TRBV15 and TRBJ1-3, with D maybe TRBD1 (5 bases). Trimming pared 8 bases from V and 6 bases from J, leaving 14 bases between. CDR3 length: 13 amino acids. CDR1 is LNHNV and CDR2 is YYDKDF in the germline V gene (reference sequence). CDR3 protein: CATARGVENTIYF. CDR3 sequence (DNA): TGTGCCACCGCGCGGGGCGTGGAAAACACCATATATTTT.

Regarding this clone: Other DNA sequences in this sample translate to the same CDR3. This chain's CDR3 is CASSLRGANTEAFF. The CDR3 nucleotides are TGCGCCAGCAGCTTGAGAGGAGCGAACACTGAAGCTTTCTTT. This chain joins TRBV5-1 and TRBJ1-1; D gene uncertain. The CDR3 length is 14 residues. V lost 1 base to trimming and J lost 1 base, with 8 bases between them. CDR1 is SGHRS, CDR2 YFSETQ, per germline.

This clone was seen once. The rearrangement joins TRBV6-1 to TRBJ2-3; D remains ambiguous. The germline V gene has CDR1 MNHNS and CDR2 SASEGT. There are 14 residues in the CDR3. Trimming took 0 bases from V and 2 from J, leaving 6 bases between them. CDR3 loop: CASSEAGNTDTQYF. In DNA, the CDR3 is TGTGCCAGCAGTGAAGCGGGCAACACAGATACGCAGTATTTT.

The chain uses TRBV6-1 and TRBJ1-1; D possibly corresponds to TRBD1 (6 bases). Trimming stripped 4 bases from V and 6 bases from J, with 21 bases between. The CDR3 is 16 residues long. Germline V CDR1 and CDR2: MNHNS, SASEGT. DNA for the CDR3: TGTGCCAGCAGTGCGGTAGGGGGGGGTAAAAAAGCTGAAGCTTTCTTT. Amino acids: CASSAVGGGKKAEAFF.

This chain links TRBV19 with TRBJ2-7; D perhaps matches TRBD1 (6 bases). V lost 3 bases and J 3 bases, leaving 9 bases between the germline ends. In germline, CDR1 is LNHDA, CDR2 SQIVND (reference sequence). This CDR3 region has 13 residues. The CDR3 sequence is CASSIGQFYEQYF. The CDR3 coding sequence is TGTGCCAGTAGTATTGGACAGTTCTACGAGCAGTACTTC.

This clone was recorded at least ten times. The chain recombines TRBV5-6 with TRBJ1-1; a weak D match, TRBD1 (5 bases). The CDR3 has 15 amino acids. Germline V lookup: CDR1 SGHDT, CDR2 YYEEEE. V lost 1 base and J 3 bases, leaving 13 bases between the germline ends. The CDR3 is CASSLLGDGDTEAFF. DNA of the CDR3: TGTGCCAGCAGCTTGCTAGGGGATGGGGACACTGAAGCTTTCTTT. Full variable domain (rest looked up from reference TRBV5-6 and TRBJ1-1): DAGVTQSPTHLIKTRGQQVTLRCSPKSGHDTVSWYQQALGQGPQFIFQYYEEEERQRGNFPDRFSGHQFPNYSSELNVNALLLGDSALYLCASSLLGDGDTEAFFGQGTRLTVV.

V gene TRBV10-2 combines with J gene TRBJ2-5, with 9 bases fitting TRBD2. The CDR3 is 18 amino acids. Trimming at V came to 0 bases and at J to 5 bases, leaving 13 bases not matched to a gene. Germline CDR1 is WSHSY and CDR2 is SAAADI. In DNA, the CDR3 is TGCGCCAGCAGTGAGTCGAGGGTGGTAGCGGGGGCGAGGGAGACCCAGTACTTC. Its translation: CASSESRVVAGARETQYF.

This clone was seen just once. The gene calls are TRBV11-2 and TRBJ1-2, with TRBD1 matching 7 bases. The germline V gene encodes CDR1 SGHAT and CDR2 FQNNGV. The junction had 14 bases not matched to a gene; V was cut back by 5 bases and J by 8 bases. The CDR3 totals 15 residues. The CDR3 loop reads CASSPNRGSGQGYTF. The DNA for the CDR3 is TGTGCCAGCAGCCCTAACAGGGGCTCAGGACAGGGCTACACCTTC.

The gene calls are TRBV27 and TRBJ2-2; the match to TRBD1 covers 9 bases. V lost 8 bases and J lost 7; bases outside the gene matches: 14. This CDR3 has 16 residues. Germline CDR1 is MNHEY and CDR2 is SMNVEV (reference sequence). This CDR3 reads CASRMIGTGFNGELFF. In DNA form, the CDR3 reads TGTGCCAGCCGAATGATCGGGACAGGGTTTAACGGGGAGCTGTTTTTT.

Comments on this clone: Because the CDR3's place on the DNA is in doubt, the DNA is left out and the CDR3 is given as listed by TCRdb. The chain's CDR3 is CASSVGTGITSDTF. The chain couples TRBV2 to TRBJ1-2; the D call in the table, TRBD1, was not verified against the DNA. The CDR3 sequence runs 14 residues, both termini included. Germline CDR1 reads SNHLY; CDR2 reads FYNNEI.

The chain recombines TRBV30 with TRBJ1-6; no definite D call. The V and J ends lost 2 bases and 7 bases respectively, with 9 bases between them. The CDR3 is 13 amino acids. Germline V gene lookup returns CDR1 GTSNPN and CDR2 SVGIG (reference sequence). CDR3 nucleotide sequence: TGTGCCTGGAGTACGACATCAAATTCACCCCTCCACTTT. Residues: CAWSTTSNSPLHF.

This clone has a handful of counts. The genes are TRBV9 and TRBJ2-7; 7 nucleotides align to TRBD1. CDR3 length: 15 residues. Trimming at V came to 0 bases and at J to 3 bases, leaving 6 bases not matched to a gene. Germline V gene data show CDR1 as SGDLS and CDR2 as YYNGEE. This chain's CDR3 is CASSVGGTAVYEQYF. In nucleotides, the CDR3 is TGTGCCAGCAGCGTAGGGGGGACAGCGGTCTACGAGCAGTACTTC.